A selection of T cell receptor beta chains follows, all from one sample in a study of T cells in Graves' hyperthyroidism and ophthalmopathy. TCRdb used MiXCR to reprocess the multiplex PCR reads, holding one entry per CDR3 protein. The sample has about 610,000 distinct CDR3 sequences; approximately 16% are singletons. The sample consisted of blood. The receptors derive from a woman between 40 and 50 years old with Graves' ophthalmopathy. Both conserved end residues are part of each CDR3. The listing skips clone size in some rows; elsewhere it reads once, few, many or a size class.

V: TRBV7-6; length: 13; size: many; CDR3: CASSLANQETQYF
V: TRBV6-6; length: 18; size: many; CDR3: CASSYSSSGKLSSYEQYF
V: TRBV2; length: 16; size: NA; CDR3: CASSAEIAGGRDTQYF
V: TRBV2; length: 13; size: many; CDR3: CASSADQQETQYF
V: TRBV3-1; length: 12; size: NA; CDR3: CASSKGADGQFF
V: TRBV2; length: 17; size: many; CDR3: CASSRRWASGRNNEQFF
V: TRBV7-2; length: 18; size: few; CDR3: CASSHYVRGQGGQNEQFF
V: TRBV30; length: 10; size: few; CDR3: CASQGAGYTF
V: TRBV28; length: 15; size: many; CDR3: CASRRLAGEMYTQYF
V: TRBV18; length: 17; size: many; CDR3: CASSPPHGTQSQETQYF
V: TRBV30; length: 14; size: many; CDR3: CAWSGWEGRNEQFF
V: TRBV7-8; length: 18; size: many; CDR3: CASSLGGQALPRGDEQFF
V: TRBV7-9; length: 13; size: many; CDR3: CASSSSRDSEAFF
V: TRBV19; length: 17; size: NA; CDR3: CASSAAGDYLRTREAFF
V: TRBV28; length: 15; size: many; CDR3: CASSFDRGWGGELFF
V: TRBV29-1; length: 14; size: NA; CDR3: CSVEGGGGQETQYF
V: TRBV11-2; length: 15; size: NA; CDR3: CASSPRFAGTYEQYF
V: TRBV5-1; length: 17; size: few; CDR3: CASSPTLGLATYNEQFF
V: TRBV3-1; length: 18; size: many; CDR3: CASSQEGGLATSTDTQYF
V: TRBV20-1; length: 13; size: NA; CDR3: CSARADRNQPQHF